Below are 7 T cell receptor beta chains sequenced from a single sample in a study of tumor and adjacent non-tumor tissue in lung cancer (dated by TCRdb to between 2018 and 2020). RNA was isolated from bulk unsorted tissue, and RNA quality was assessed with a NanoDrop ND-1000 and an Agilent 2100. Preparation of the library involved multiplex PCR. The instrument was an Illumina HiSeq 2500. TCRbeta libraries were constructed through three rounds of nested PCR with primers (Table S4) according to protocols adapted from ARM-PCR. Clones were called with MiXCR by TCRdb after fastp trimmed the public reads at Q25, and only in-frame beta chains were retained. Entries are consolidated by CDR3 protein sequence, retaining the most common genes and DNA. Across this sample there are tens of thousands of distinct CDR3 sequences, with less than 75% seen only once. The ten largest clones take up around 18% of the sample.

The sequencing sample was made of lung tumor tissue. The origin of the receptors is a man aged 55 to 70 with non-small cell lung cancer.

Concerning this clonotype: A much larger clone is a single base away; this may be a read error. V gene TRBV5-1 combines with J gene TRBJ2-2, with 7 bases aligning to TRBD1. The germline V gene has CDR1 SGHRS and CDR2 YFSETQ. The CDR3 runs to 13 residues. The CDR3 DNA is TGCACCACCCAGGGGGTGACCACCGGGGAGCTGTTTTTT. Its translation is CTTQGVTTGELFF.

In DNA, the CDR3 is TGTGCCAGCAACTTCCCCGGGCAGGGGGCCCACAATGAGCAGTTCTTC. Translating it yields CASNFPGQGAHNEQFF. J is TRBJ2-1 and V is TRBV7-9, with 8 bases aligning to TRBD1. The CDR3 is made up of 16 amino acids. V shed 7 bases and J 5 bases; nucleotides not matched to a gene: 13. Germline CDR1 reads SEHNR; CDR2 reads FQNEAQ (reference sequence).

Comment on this clonotype: This clone may be a read error of a much larger clone one base away. The chain has TRBV7-9 and TRBJ1-1, with TRBD1 matching 9 bases. Trimming at V came to 5 bases and at J to 4 bases, leaving 11 bases not matched to a gene. CDR3 length equals 16 residues. Germline CDR1 SEHNR, CDR2 FQNEAQ (reference sequence). The CDR3 is CASSRATGGPSTEAFF. CDR3 DNA: TGTGCCAGCAGCCGAGCTACAGGGGGCCCGAGCACTGAAGCTTTCTTT. The full variable domain, completed using reference TRBV7-9 and TRBJ1-1, is DTGVSQNPRHKITKRGQNVTFRCDPISEHNRLYWYRQTLGQGPEFLTYFQNEAQLEKSRLLSDRFSAERPKGSFSTLEIQRTEQGDSAMYLCASSRATGGPSTEAFFGQGTRLTVV.

Of note for this clonotype: The junction shows a germline mismatch at one end, possibly a read error. The chain couples TRBV20-1 to TRBJ2-5, with a possible D match to TRBD2 (6 bases). The CDR3 is made up of 13 amino acids. Germline CDR1 is DFQATT and CDR2 is SNEGSKA (reference sequence). In DNA form, the CDR3 reads TGCAGAGCTAGGAGGGTAAACCATGAGACCAAGTACTTC. This encodes CRARRVNHETKYF.

A remark on this clonotype: The CDR3 end shows no conserved phenylalanine or tryptophan, and so a read error is likely. This rearrangement joins TRBV11-3 to TRBJ2-5, with no clear D. CDR1 and CDR2 (germline): SGHNT, YENEEA. This CDR3 has 13 amino acids. The CDR3 region is CASGLDFSTTQYL. The DNA of the CDR3 is TGTGCCAGCGGCTTGGATTTTTCAACAACCCAGTACTTA.

Remarks on this clonotype: A read error may account for a junction end that differs from germline. V gene TRBV7-8 combines with J gene TRBJ2-5; D remains unclear. The CDR3 loop spans 11 amino acids. Germline CDR1 and CDR2: SGHVS and FQNEAQ. CDR3 DNA: TGTGCCAACAGCTTCGAAGAAACCCAGTACTTC. It yields the protein CANSFEETQYF.

This clonotype was seen many times. The chain recombines TRBV6-4 with TRBJ2-2; D remains ambiguous. The CDR3 loop spans 14 amino acids. Trimming stripped 3 bases from V and 3 bases from J, with 8 bases between. Germline V gene data show CDR1 as MRHNA and CDR2 as SNTAGT. DNA for the CDR3: TGTGCCAGCAGTGAGAATAGGGACACCGGGGAGCTGTTTTTT. This gives the protein CASSENRDTGELFF.